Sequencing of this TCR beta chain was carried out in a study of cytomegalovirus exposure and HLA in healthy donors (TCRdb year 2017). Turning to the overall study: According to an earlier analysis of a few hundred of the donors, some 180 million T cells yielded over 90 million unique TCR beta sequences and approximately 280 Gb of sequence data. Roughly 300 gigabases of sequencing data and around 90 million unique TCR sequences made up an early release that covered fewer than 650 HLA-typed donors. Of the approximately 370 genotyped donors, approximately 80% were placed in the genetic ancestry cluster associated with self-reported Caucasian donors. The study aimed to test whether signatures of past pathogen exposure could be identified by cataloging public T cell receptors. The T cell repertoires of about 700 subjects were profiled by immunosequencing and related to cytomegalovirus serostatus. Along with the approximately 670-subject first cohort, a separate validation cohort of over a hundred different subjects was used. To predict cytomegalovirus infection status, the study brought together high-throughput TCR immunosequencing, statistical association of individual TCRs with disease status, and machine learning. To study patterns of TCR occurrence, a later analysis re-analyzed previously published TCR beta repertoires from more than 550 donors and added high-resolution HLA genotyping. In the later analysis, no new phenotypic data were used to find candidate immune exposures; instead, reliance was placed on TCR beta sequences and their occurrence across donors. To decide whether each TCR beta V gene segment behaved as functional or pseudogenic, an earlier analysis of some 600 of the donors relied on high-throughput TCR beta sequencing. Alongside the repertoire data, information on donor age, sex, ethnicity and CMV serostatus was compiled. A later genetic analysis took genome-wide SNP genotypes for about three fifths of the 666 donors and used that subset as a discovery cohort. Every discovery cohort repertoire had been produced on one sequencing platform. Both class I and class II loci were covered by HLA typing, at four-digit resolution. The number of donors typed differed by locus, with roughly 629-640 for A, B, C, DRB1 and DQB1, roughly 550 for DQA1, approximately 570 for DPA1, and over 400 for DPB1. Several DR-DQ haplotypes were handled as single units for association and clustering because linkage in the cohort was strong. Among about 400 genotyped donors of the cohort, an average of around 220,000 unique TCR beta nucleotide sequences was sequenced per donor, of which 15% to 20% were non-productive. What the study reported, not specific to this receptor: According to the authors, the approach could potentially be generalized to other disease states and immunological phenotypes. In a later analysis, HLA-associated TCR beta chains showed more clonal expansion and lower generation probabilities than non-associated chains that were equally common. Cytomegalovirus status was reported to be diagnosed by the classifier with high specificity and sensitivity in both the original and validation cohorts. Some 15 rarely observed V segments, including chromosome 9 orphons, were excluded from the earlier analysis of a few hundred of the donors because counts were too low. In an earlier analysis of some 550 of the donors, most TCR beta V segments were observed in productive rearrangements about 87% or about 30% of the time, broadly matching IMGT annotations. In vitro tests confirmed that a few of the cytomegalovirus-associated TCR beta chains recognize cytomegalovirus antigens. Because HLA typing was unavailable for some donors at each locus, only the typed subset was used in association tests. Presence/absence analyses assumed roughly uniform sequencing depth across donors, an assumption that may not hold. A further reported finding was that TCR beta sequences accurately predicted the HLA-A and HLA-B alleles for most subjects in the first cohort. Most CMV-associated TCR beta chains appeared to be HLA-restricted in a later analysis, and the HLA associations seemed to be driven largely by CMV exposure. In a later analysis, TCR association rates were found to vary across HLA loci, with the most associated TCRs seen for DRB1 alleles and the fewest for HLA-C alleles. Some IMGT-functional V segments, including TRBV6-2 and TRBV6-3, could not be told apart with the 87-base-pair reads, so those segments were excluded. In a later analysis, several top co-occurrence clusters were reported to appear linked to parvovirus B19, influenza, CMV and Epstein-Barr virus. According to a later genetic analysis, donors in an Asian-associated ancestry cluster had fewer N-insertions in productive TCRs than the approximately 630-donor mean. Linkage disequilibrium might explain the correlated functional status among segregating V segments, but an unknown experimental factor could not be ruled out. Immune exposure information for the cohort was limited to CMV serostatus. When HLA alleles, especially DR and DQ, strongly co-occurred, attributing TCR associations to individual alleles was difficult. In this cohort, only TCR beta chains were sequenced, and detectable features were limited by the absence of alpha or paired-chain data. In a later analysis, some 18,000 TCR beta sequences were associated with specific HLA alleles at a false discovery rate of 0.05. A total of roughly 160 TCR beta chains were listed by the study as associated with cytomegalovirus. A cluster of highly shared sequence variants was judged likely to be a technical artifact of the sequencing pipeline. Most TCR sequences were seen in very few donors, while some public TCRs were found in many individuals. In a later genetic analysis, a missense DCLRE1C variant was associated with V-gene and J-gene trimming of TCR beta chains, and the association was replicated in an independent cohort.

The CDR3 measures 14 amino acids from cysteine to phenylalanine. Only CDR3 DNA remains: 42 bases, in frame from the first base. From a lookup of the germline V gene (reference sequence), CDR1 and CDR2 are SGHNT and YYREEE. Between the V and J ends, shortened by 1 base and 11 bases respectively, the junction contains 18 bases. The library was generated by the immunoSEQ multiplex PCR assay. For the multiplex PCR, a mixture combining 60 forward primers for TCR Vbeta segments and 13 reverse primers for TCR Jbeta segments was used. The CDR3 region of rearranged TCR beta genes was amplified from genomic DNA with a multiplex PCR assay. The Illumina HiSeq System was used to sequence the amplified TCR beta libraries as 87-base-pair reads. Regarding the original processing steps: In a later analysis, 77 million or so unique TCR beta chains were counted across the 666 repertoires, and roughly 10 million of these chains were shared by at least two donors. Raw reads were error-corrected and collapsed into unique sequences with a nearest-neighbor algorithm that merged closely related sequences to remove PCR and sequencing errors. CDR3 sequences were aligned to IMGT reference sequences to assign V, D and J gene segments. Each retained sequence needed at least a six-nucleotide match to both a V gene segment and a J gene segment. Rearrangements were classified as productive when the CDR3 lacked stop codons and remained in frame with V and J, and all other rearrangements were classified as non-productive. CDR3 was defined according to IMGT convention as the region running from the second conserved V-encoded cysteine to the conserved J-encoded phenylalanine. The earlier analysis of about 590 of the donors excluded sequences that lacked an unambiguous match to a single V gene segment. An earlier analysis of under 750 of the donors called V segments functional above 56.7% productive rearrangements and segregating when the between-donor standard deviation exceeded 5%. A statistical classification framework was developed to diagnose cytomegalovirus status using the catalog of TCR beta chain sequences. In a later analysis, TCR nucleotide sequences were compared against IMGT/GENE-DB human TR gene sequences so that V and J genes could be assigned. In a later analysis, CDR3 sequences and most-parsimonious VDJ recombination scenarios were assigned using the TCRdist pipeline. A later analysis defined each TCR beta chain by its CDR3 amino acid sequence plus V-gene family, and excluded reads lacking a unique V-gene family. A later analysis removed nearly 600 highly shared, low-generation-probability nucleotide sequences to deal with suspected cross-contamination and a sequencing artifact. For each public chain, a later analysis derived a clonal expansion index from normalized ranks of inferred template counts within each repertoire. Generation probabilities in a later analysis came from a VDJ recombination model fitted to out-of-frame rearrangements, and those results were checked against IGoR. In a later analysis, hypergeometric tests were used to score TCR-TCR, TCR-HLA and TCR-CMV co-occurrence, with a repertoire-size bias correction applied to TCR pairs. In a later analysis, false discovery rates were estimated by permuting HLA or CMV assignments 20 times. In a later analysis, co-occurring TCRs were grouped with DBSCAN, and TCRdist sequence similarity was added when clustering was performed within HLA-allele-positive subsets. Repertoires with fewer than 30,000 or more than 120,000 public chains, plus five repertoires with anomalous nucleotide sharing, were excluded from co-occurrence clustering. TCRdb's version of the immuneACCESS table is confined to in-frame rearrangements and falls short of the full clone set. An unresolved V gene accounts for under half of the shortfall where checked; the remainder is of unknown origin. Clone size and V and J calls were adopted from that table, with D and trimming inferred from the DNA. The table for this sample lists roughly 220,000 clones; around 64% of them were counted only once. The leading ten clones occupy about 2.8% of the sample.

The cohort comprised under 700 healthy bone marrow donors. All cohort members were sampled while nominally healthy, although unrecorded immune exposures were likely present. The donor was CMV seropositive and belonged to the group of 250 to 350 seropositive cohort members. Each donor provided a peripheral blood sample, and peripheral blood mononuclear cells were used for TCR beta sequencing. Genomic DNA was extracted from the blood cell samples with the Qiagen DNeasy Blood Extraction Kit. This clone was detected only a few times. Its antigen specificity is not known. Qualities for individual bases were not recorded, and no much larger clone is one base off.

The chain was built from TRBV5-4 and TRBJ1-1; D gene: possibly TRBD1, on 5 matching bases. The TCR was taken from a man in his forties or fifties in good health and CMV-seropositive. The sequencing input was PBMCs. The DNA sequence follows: TGTGCCAGCAGCTTGAATCAGGGTACGTCCGTGGCTTTCTTT. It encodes CASSLNQGTSVAFF.